The next 21 T cell receptor beta chains were all read from a single sample in a study of cytomegalovirus exposure and HLA in healthy donors. Both 60 Vbeta primers and 13 Jbeta primers went into the PCR. TCRdb keeps only in-frame clones here, not all; method: immunoSEQ multiplex PCR. The table lists 60,000 to 90,000 clones, approximately 80% of them singletons, with approximately 20% in the top ten. Specimen: PBMCs. The receptors here all came from a man aged 65-85 years in good health and CMV-seropositive.

This clone was recorded once. The CDR3 loop is CASSSDNGNTIYF. DNA of the CDR3: TGTGCCAGCAGCTCGGACAATGGAAACACCATATATTTT. The V and J genes are TRBV7-3 and TRBJ1-3, with D possibly matching TRBD1 (5 bases). The V gene's germline CDR1 is SGHTA and CDR2 FQGTGA. This CDR3 is built from 13 residues. Trimming took 4 bases from V and 3 from J, leaving 7 bases between them.

The rearrangement uses TRBV30 and TRBJ2-3; 8 bases agree with TRBD2. V was clipped by 0 bases and J by 8 bases; unmatched bases: 7. The germline gives CDR1 GTSNPN, CDR2 SVGIG (reference sequence). The CDR3 covers 14 residues. As DNA, the CDR3 is TGTGCCTGGAGTGTAAGGGACGGGAGGGCTACGCAGTATTTT. Translated: CAWSVRDGRATQYF.

J is TRBJ2-7 and V is TRBV28, with D possibly TRBD1 on 5 matching bases. V lost 6 bases and J 0 bases, leaving 15 bases between the germline ends. The CDR3 has 15 residues. The germline V gene encodes CDR1 MDHEN and CDR2 SYDVKM. DNA for the CDR3: TGTGCCAGCAGACCCCGACAGCTTACCTCCTACGAGCAGTACTTC. Protein: CASRPRQLTSYEQYF. Together with reference TRBV28 and TRBJ2-7, the CDR3 gives the full variable domain: DVKVTQSSRYLVKRTGEKVFLECVQDMDHENMFWYRQDPGLGLRLIYFSYDVKMKEKGDIPEGYSVSREKKERFSLILESASTNQTSMYLCASRPRQLTSYEQYFGPGTRLTVT.

This clone turned up a few times. This chain joins TRBV18 and TRBJ1-2, with no clear D. Germline V gene data show CDR1 as KGHSH and CDR2 as LQKENI. CDR3 length: 16 residues. The germline V and J ends were trimmed by 5 bases and 0 bases, with 16 bases remaining between them. CDR3 loop: CASSEVFGTSNYGYTF. The CDR3 nucleotides read TGTGCCAGCTCAGAGGTTTTCGGCACTTCTAACTATGGCTACACCTTC.

The chain joins TRBV28 to TRBJ1-3; 8 nucleotides agree with TRBD1. This CDR3 is 13 amino acids long. Losses at the gene ends were 6 bases for V and 6 bases for J; bases not matched to a gene: 4. The germline V gene encodes CDR1 MDHEN and CDR2 SYDVKM. The DNA of the CDR3 is TGTGCCAGCAGCCCAGGGGGCGAAAACACCATATATTTT. This translates into CASSPGGENTIYF.

Only a few counts were recorded for this clone. This CDR3 is CASSSHPVRGPTEAFF. The CDR3 DNA reads TGCGCCAGCAGCTCACACCCCGTCAGGGGGCCCACTGAAGCTTTCTTT. J is TRBJ1-1 and V is TRBV4-1, with 8 bases aligning to TRBD1. The CDR3 loop spans 16 amino acids. Germline CDR1 is MGHRA and CDR2 is YSYEKL. J gave up 4 bases and V 5 bases, and 12 bases lay outside the gene matches.

The chain has TRBV10-2 and TRBJ2-5, with 7 bases fitting TRBD1. The CDR3 loop spans 13 amino acids. CDR1 is WSHSY and CDR2 is SAAADI in the germline V gene. V gave up 6 bases and J gave up 1 base; unmatched junction bases: 2. The CDR3 region has the DNA TGCGCCAGCAGCGGACAGGCCCAAGAGACCCAGTACTTC. The encoded protein is CASSGQAQETQYF.

V usage is TRBV20-1 and J usage is TRBJ2-1, with D unclear. The CDR3 is made up of 11 amino acids. The V and J ends lost 8 bases and 4 bases respectively, with 9 bases between them. Germline V gives CDR1 DFQATT, CDR2 SNEGSKA (reference sequence). This CDR3 is CSPTQYNEQFF. The CDR3 DNA reads as TGCAGTCCTACACAGTACAATGAGCAGTTCTTC.

This clone showed up just a few times. The J gene is TRBJ2-3, the V gene TRBV4-3; D unresolved. This CDR3 comprises 13 residues. Germline V CDR1 and CDR2: LGHNA, YSLEER. V gave up 0 bases and J gave up 8 bases, with 9 bases separating them. The CDR3 DNA sequence: TGCGCCAGCAGCCAAGAGAGAATAGCTACGCAGTATTTT. Translated: CASSQERIATQYF.

The chain links TRBV2 to TRBJ2-1; 9 positions agree with TRBD2. The V segment lost 4 bases and the J segment 8 bases; nucleotides outside the gene matches: 6. The germline V gene encodes CDR1 SNHLY and CDR2 FYNNEI. The CDR3 is made up of 14 amino acids. The CDR3: CASSGRLAGHEQFF. The DNA for the CDR3 is TGTGCCAGCAGTGGAAGGCTAGCGGGGCATGAGCAGTTCTTC.

This clone was seen only a few times. The genes are TRBV6-6 and TRBJ2-7; TRBD1 matches at 11 bases. This CDR3 has 14 amino acids. Germline V gives CDR1 MNHNY, CDR2 SVGAGI (reference sequence). V trimming: 6 bases; J trimming: 3 bases; junction bases outside the gene matches: 4. The CDR3 reads CASSLGTGGYEQYF. CDR3 nucleotide sequence: TGTGCCAGCAGCCTAGGGACAGGGGGCTACGAGCAGTACTTC.

The genes are TRBV10-3 and TRBJ1-4; D gene uncertain. Germline CDR1 reads ENHRY; CDR2 reads SYGVKD. V lost 8 bases and J lost 4, with 11 bases in between. There are 13 residues in the CDR3. In DNA, the CDR3 is TGTGCCATCTCTGGTCGGGTTAATGAAAAACTGTTTTTT. Translation: CAISGRVNEKLFF.

The V call is TRBV6-4, the J call TRBJ1-2; D perhaps matches TRBD1 (6 bases). This CDR3 is built from 14 residues. Trimming removed 6 bases at V and 2 bases at J, with 13 bases between. The germline V gene encodes CDR1 MRHNA and CDR2 SNTAGT. The CDR3 protein is CASSPGQFNYGYTF. In nucleotides, the CDR3 is TGTGCCAGCAGCCCCGGACAGTTCAACTATGGCTACACCTTC.

The rearrangement joins TRBV21-1 to TRBJ2-1; TRBD2, as called in the table, went unchecked against the DNA. TRBV21-1 is described as a pseudogene. CDR3 length equals 15 residues. In nucleotides, the CDR3 is TGTGCCAGCAGCAAAGCGAGGGCGCGAGGCAATGAGCAGTTCTTC. Translation: CASSKARARGNEQFF.

The chain employs TRBV6-5 and TRBJ2-7; 7 bases map to TRBD2. This CDR3 is 14 amino acids long. The germline gives CDR1 MNHEY, CDR2 SVGAGI. J lost 1 base, V lost 7 bases, and 7 bases had no gene match. CDR3 sequence (DNA): TGTGCCAGCACTCTGGGGGGAGGGTCCTACGAGCAGTACTTC. This translates into CASTLGGGSYEQYF.

This clone turned up a few times. This chain connects TRBV4-3 to TRBJ2-7; D might be TRBD2 (5 bases). The CDR3 runs 14 residues. V was shortened by 0 bases and J by 3 bases, with 9 bases between the two germline ends. Germline-derived CDR1 and CDR2 are LGHNA and YSLEER. CDR3 residues: CASSQERAFYEQYF. The CDR3 nucleotides are TGCGCCAGCAGCCAAGAGCGGGCATTCTACGAGCAGTACTTC.

This clone was found once. The chain joins TRBV11-1 to TRBJ1-2; D is undetermined. The V end was cut by 5 bases, the J end by 7 bases, with 14 bases between. The germline gives CDR1 SGHAT, CDR2 FQDESV (reference sequence). The CDR3 loop spans 13 amino acids. The CDR3 protein is CASSQTPGRGYTF. The DNA for the CDR3 is TGTGCCAGCAGCCAGACACCCGGCCGTGGCTACACCTTC. The full variable domain, in which reference TRBV11-1 and TRBJ1-2 provide the parts outside the CDR3, is EAEVAQSPRYKITEKSQAVAFWCDPISGHATLYWYRQILGQGPELLVQFQDESVVDDSQLPKDRFSAERLKGVDSTLKIQPAELGDSAMYLCASSQTPGRGYTFGSGTRLTVV.

The chain joins TRBV28 to TRBJ2-7; D might be TRBD2 (6 bases). CDR1 and CDR2 from the germline V gene are MDHEN and SYDVKM. CDR3 size: 13 residues. The V end was cut by 7 bases, the J end by 2 bases, with 12 bases between. The CDR3 nucleotides read TGTGCCAGCACAGGAGGGTGGGCCTACGAGCAGTACTTC. This codes for CASTGGWAYEQYF. Based on the CDR3 plus reference TRBV28 and TRBJ2-7, the full variable domain is DVKVTQSSRYLVKRTGEKVFLECVQDMDHENMFWYRQDPGLGLRLIYFSYDVKMKEKGDIPEGYSVSREKKERFSLILESASTNQTSMYLCASTGGWAYEQYFGPGTRLTVT.

The CDR3 here is CASSVDSGPEKLFF. The CDR3 region has the DNA TGTGCCAGCAGCGTAGATAGCGGTCCGGAAAAACTGTTTTTT. The V call is TRBV9, the J call TRBJ1-4; D not resolved. CDR1 is SGDLS, CDR2 YYNGEE, per germline. The CDR3 length is 14 residues. Between the trimmed V and J ends, which lost 0 bases and 8 bases, there was a span of 11 bases.

This clone was found a few times. Likely a read error: the CDR3 ends without its conserved phenylalanine or tryptophan. The V gene is TRBV4-3, the J gene TRBJ1-2, with 10 bases matching TRBD1. This CDR3 region has 16 residues. J lost 9 bases, V lost 2 bases, and 12 bases had no gene match. Per germline, CDR1 LGHNA and CDR2 YSLEER. CDR3 nucleotides: TGCGCCAGCAGCCAATTCACCGGGACAGGGGCTTATCGCTACACCCTC. Protein: CASSQFTGTGAYRYTL.

This rearrangement joins TRBV4-1 to TRBJ1-2; TRBD1 is a possible D gene (6 bases). The CDR3 is 15 residues long. The V end was cut by 2 bases, the J end by 2 bases, with 12 bases between. Germline loops: CDR1 MGHRA, CDR2 YSYEKL. The CDR3 loop is CASSQSTGWNYGYTF. DNA for the CDR3: TGCGCCAGCAGCCAATCGACAGGATGGAACTATGGCTACACCTTC.